This TCR beta chain emerged from a study of T cells in Graves' hyperthyroidism and ophthalmopathy (dated by TCRdb to about 2019). About the study as a whole: Peripheral blood samples were taken at the time of initial diagnosis, prior to any treatment. For training and testing, the 100 patients in the discovery cohort were randomly divided in a 7:3 ratio. The paper reports TCR Vbeta CDR3 sequencing of 140 or so peripheral blood samples: around 41 ophthalmopathy, roughly 74 hyperthyroidism and roughly 17 progressor patients. In several Graves' hyperthyroidism patients, the study also compared T-cell repertoires from thyroid tissue with T-cell repertoires from blood. TCR V-J signatures able to tell the groups apart were searched for in a discovery cohort of some 97 patients, of whom about 40 had Graves' ophthalmopathy and 55 to 60 had stable Graves' hyperthyroidism. After blood sampling, hyperthyroidism patients were treated with methimazole at a starting dose of 30 mg daily, and ophthalmopathy patients were treated with high-dose intravenous methylprednisolone. Prospective prediction of ophthalmopathy was tested in an independent validation cohort of fewer than 20 hyperthyroidism patients and 17 patients who later progressed to ophthalmopathy.

Amplification of TCR beta CDR3 regions was carried out from RNA transcripts. The TCR CDR3 was subjected to a first round of RT-PCR using the HTBI primer set and the Qiagen OneStep RT-PCR kit. Libraries were constructed in a second round of multiplex PCR, after which size selection and purification were performed. Libraries were sequenced paired-end with 100 bp reads on an Illumina HiSeq2000. In the paper's pipeline: Raw data were processed with SOAPnuke, discarding reads with adapters, uncalled bases, mean Phred below 15, or no exact constant-primer or identifier match. High-quality paired reads were merged using COPE v1.2.5, and each unique nucleotide sequence was defined as a clonotype. MiTCR v1.1 was used to align the clonotypes against IMGT TRBV, TRBD and TRBJ reference segments. Only V-J combinations with frequency above 0.0001, covering 99.2% of repertoires, were analysed. The TCS score was defined as F50 (clonal expansion) divided by E x V (chaos), with BLOSUM62-based TCRdist calculated between CDR3 peptides within each V-J. Welch's t-statistics and random forest reduced fewer than 550 V-J features to roughly 13, which were used in a naive Bayes classifier (R e1071). TCRdb ran its own pipeline on the public reads, namely fastp trimming at Q25 and MiXCR clone calling, and kept in-frame beta chains. Every distinct CDR3 protein forms one entry, paired with its most common genes and DNA. TCRdb assigned the V and J calls; the authors' analysis was not used. The sample table contains about 600,000 distinct CDR3 sequences; only one count was recorded for over 12% of them. Of the sample, 7% to 9% falls within the top ten clones.

The study at large found these results: A 13 V-J signature model separated ophthalmopathy from stable hyperthyroidism, with 87.88% sensitivity and 81% to 82% specificity in cross-validation and 80%/75% in testing. In validation, the model predicted progression to ophthalmopathy a median of approximately 6.6 months before onset, with about 70% sensitivity and 72.22% specificity. Most expanded thyroid clonotypes (frequency above 0.001) were also detected in blood, suggesting blood repertoires may reflect thyroid immune responses. Sample size was not statistically predetermined, and blinding of investigators to group allocation was not performed.

This clonotype showed up just a few times. The clone's antigen remains unknown. Within one base of it there is no much larger clone, and no base qualities were kept. Taken from the germline V gene (reference sequence), the CDR1 and CDR2 loops are LNHDA and SQIVND. Including cysteine and phenylalanine, the CDR3 has 15 amino acids. The CDR3 DNA has 45 bases and is translated from base 1. Here V drops 1 base and J drops 6 bases, and the junction holds 8 bases not matched to any gene. Ophthalmopathy patients had moderately to severely active disease, Clinical Activity Score of at least 3, NOSPECS grade of at least 4, and duration under 3 months. Patients with uncontrolled infections, other autoimmune diseases, pregnancy or lactation were excluded. Diagnoses were established on the basis of clinical symptoms, serum thyroxine and TRAb, thyroid ultrasound, and orbital computed tomography. PBMCs were separated from roughly 10 ml of fresh peripheral blood using Ficoll-Paque density gradient centrifugation. Total RNA was extracted using Trizol reagent, and RNA quality was assessed on an Agilent 2100 Bioanalyzer.

The receptor was derived from a woman younger than 30 with Graves' ophthalmopathy. The sequencing sample was made of blood. This receptor chain uses TRBV19 and TRBJ2-7, with 8 middle bases fitting TRBD2. The CDR3 protein sequence reads: CASSIAGGPSSEQYF. The DNA reads TGTGCCAGTAGTATAGCGGGAGGGCCTTCTTCCGAGCAGTACTTC.